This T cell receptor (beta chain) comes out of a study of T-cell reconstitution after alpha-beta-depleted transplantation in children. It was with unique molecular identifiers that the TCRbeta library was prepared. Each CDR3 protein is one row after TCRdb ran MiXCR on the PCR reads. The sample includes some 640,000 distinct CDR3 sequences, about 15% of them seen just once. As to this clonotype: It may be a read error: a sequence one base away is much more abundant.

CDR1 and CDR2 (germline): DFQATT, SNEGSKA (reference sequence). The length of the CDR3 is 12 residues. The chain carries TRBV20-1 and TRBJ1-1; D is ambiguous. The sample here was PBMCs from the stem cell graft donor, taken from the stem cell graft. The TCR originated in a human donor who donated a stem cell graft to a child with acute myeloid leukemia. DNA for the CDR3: TGCAGTGCCCTTAGGGAGGGAACTGAACCTTTCTTT. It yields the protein CSALREGTEPFF.